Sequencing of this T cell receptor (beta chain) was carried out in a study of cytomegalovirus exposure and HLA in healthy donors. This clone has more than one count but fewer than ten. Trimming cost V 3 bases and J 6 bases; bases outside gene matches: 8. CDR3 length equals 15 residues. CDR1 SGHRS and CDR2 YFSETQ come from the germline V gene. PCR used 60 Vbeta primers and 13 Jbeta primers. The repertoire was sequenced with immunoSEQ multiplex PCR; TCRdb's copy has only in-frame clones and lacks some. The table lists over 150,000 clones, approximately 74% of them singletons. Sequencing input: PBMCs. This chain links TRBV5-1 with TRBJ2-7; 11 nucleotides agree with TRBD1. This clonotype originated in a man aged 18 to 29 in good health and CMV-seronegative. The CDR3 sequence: CASSSGQGAFREQYV. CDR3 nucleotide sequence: TGCGCCAGCAGCTCCGGACAGGGGGCTTTTCGCGAGCAGTACGTC.